These 17 T cell receptor beta chains originate from one sample sequenced in a study of shared clonotypes between healthy human individuals. The repertoire was sequenced with immunoSEQ multiplex PCR; TCRdb's copy has only in-frame clones and lacks some. The sample includes a few million clones, just under 95% seen only once; the top ten take more than 1.5%. Selected positively for CCR7 and CD45RO-negative, naive CD8 cells excluded terminally differentiated effector memory CD45RA+ cells. Sequenced sample: naive CD8+ T cells from PBMCs. The receptors derive from a man aged 18-30 years in good health. Some clones in this sample may be carry-over from other donors' samples.

Regarding this clone: The same CDR3 can be traced to other DNA sequences in this sample. This sequence joins TRBV28 and TRBJ2-7; 12 bases are shared with TRBD2. CDR3 length: 14 residues. Germline V CDR1 and CDR2: MDHEN, SYDVKM. The V and J ends lost 5 bases and 3 bases, in that order; junction bases with no gene match: 2. The CDR3 region is CASSGLAGLYEQYF. CDR3 sequence (DNA): TGTGCCAGCAGTGGACTAGCGGGACTCTACGAGCAGTACTTC.

As for this clone: Other DNA sequences in this sample translate to the same CDR3. This rearrangement joins TRBV11-3 to TRBJ2-2; D unresolved. Germline V CDR1 and CDR2: SGHNT, YENEEA. This CDR3 is 14 amino acids long. V was clipped by 8 bases and J by 0 bases, with 10 bases between them. As DNA, the CDR3 is TGTGCCAGCTCCCCCAGGACGAACACCGGGGAGCTGTTTTTT. Its protein product is CASSPRTNTGELFF.

The CDR3 bases are TGTGCCAGCAGTTTACGCGACACCGGTTACAATGAGCAGTTCTTC. Its translation is CASSLRDTGYNEQFF. J is TRBJ2-1 and V is TRBV28, with D hard to call. The CDR3 runs 15 residues. CDR1 is MDHEN, CDR2 SYDVKM, per germline. V was shortened by 2 bases and J by 4 bases, with 12 bases between the two germline ends. Looking up the rest from reference TRBV28 and TRBJ2-1 gives the full variable domain: DVKVTQSSRYLVKRTGEKVFLECVQDMDHENMFWYRQDPGLGLRLIYFSYDVKMKEKGDIPEGYSVSREKKERFSLILESASTNQTSMYLCASSLRDTGYNEQFFGPGTRLTVL.

This chain joins TRBV28 and TRBJ2-7; perhaps TRBD1 as D (6 bases). The germline V gene has CDR1 MDHEN and CDR2 SYDVKM. Trimming pared 5 bases from V and 3 bases from J, leaving 17 bases between. The CDR3 is made up of 15 amino acids. CDR3 residues: CASSPPGTPDYEQYF. Written as DNA, the CDR3 is TGTGCCAGCAGTCCCCCCGGGACACCTGACTACGAGCAGTACTTC.

The chain combines TRBV5-6 with TRBJ2-3, with 13 bases fitting TRBD2. V trimming: 4 bases; J trimming: 3 bases; junction bases outside the gene matches: 14. The CDR3 extends over 19 amino acids. Germline-derived CDR1 and CDR2 are SGHDT and YYEEEE. The CDR3 loop is CASSQGLAGAWVGTDTQYF. CDR3 sequence (DNA): TGTGCCAGCAGCCAAGGACTAGCGGGAGCGTGGGTGGGGACAGATACGCAGTATTTT.

The CDR3 nucleotides are TGTGCCATCAGTGGGGGTCCAGAGACGACTAGCGGGAGGACCTACAATGAGCAGTTCTTC. This encodes CAISGGPETTSGRTYNEQFF. The chain has TRBV10-3 and TRBJ2-1; the match to TRBD2 covers 13 bases. CDR3 length: 20 residues. Trimming took 4 bases from V and 2 from J; bases not matched to a gene: 14. The germline V gene encodes CDR1 ENHRY and CDR2 SYGVKD.

The genes are TRBV30 and TRBJ1-1; no reliable D call. Trimming pared 3 bases from V and 3 bases from J, leaving 11 bases between. Germline V lookup: CDR1 GTSNPN, CDR2 SVGIG (reference sequence). The CDR3 totals 13 residues. CDR3: CAWREGGDTEAFF. The CDR3 DNA follows: TGTGCCTGGAGGGAGGGTGGGGACACTGAAGCTTTCTTT.

This chain uses TRBV27 with TRBJ1-2, with D hard to call. CDR1 and CDR2 (germline): MNHEY, SMNVEV (reference sequence). There are 14 residues in the CDR3. V was clipped by 2 bases and J by 0 bases, with 7 bases between them. CDR3 region: CASSLQSANYGYTF. The CDR3 nucleotides read TGTGCCAGCAGTTTACAATCAGCTAACTATGGCTACACCTTC.

The sample holds one count of this clone. CDR3 nucleotide sequence: TGTGCCAGCAGCCCGGGGGGACGTATTTTATCCACCATATATTTT. This encodes CASSPGGRILSTIYF. V gene TRBV5-6 combines with J gene TRBJ1-3; D may be TRBD1 (5 bases). CDR3 length equals 15 residues. Per germline, CDR1 SGHDT and CDR2 YYEEEE. V was shortened by 4 bases and J by 9 bases, with 20 bases between the two germline ends.

This rearrangement joins TRBV5-1 to TRBJ2-1; 8 positions match TRBD2. The ends lost 0 bases at V and 5 bases at J; junction bases unmatched: 7. CDR3 length: 16 amino acids. From germline, CDR1 is SGHRS and CDR2 YFSETQ. The CDR3 loop reads CASSLGFSGNDNEQFF. DNA of the CDR3: TGCGCCAGCAGCTTGGGGTTTAGCGGGAACGACAATGAGCAGTTCTTC.

A note on this clone: The sample carries other DNA sequences with the same CDR3. This chain joins TRBV9 and TRBJ2-2; perhaps TRBD2 as D (6 bases). Germline assignment: CDR1 SGDLS and CDR2 YYNGEE. V was shortened by 4 bases and J by 8 bases, with 9 bases between the two germline ends. CDR3 length equals 12 residues. Here the CDR3 DNA reads TGTGCCAGCAGCCCAGGAGGGGGGGAGCTGTTTTTT. It specifies CASSPGGGELFF. Supplemented by reference TRBV9 and TRBJ2-2, the full variable domain reads DSGVTQTPKHLITATGQRVTLRCSPRSGDLSVYWYQQSLDQGLQFLIQYYNGEERAKGNILERFSAQQFPDLHSELNLSSLELGDSALYFCASSPGGGELFFGEGSRLTVL.

The CDR3 DNA follows: TGTGCCAGCAGCCCTCGGGGGGATGTCTACGAGCAGTACTTC. It specifies CASSPRGDVYEQYF. The V and J genes are TRBV27 and TRBJ2-7; 7 bases align to TRBD2. The germline CDR1 and CDR2 sequences are MNHEY and SMNVEV (reference sequence). The CDR3 totals 14 residues. The V gene end was trimmed by 6 bases and the J gene end by 3 bases; junction bases not matched to a gene: 8.

J is TRBJ2-7 and V is TRBV9; TRBD2 is a possible D gene (5 bases). This CDR3 contains 15 residues. Germline V gene data show CDR1 as SGDLS and CDR2 as YYNGEE. Trimming shortened V by 3 bases and J by 0 bases, and 13 bases separated the two germline ends. The CDR3 region is CASSAGERSSYEQYF. CDR3 DNA sequence: TGTGCCAGCAGCGCCGGGGAGAGAAGCTCCTACGAGCAGTACTTC.

This clone appeared a single time. The rearrangement links TRBV4-1 to TRBJ2-7, with D hard to call. CDR3 length equals 14 residues. Trimming cost V 0 bases and J 2 bases, with 8 bases left between them. CDR1 and CDR2 (germline): MGHRA, YSYEKL. In nucleotides, the CDR3 is TGCGCCAGCAGCCAAGATTATGCCACCTACGAGCAGTACTTC. This codes for CASSQDYATYEQYF.

The genes are TRBV7-6 and TRBJ1-1, with D tentatively TRBD1 (5 bases). Looked up from germline, CDR1 is SGHVS and CDR2 is FNYEAQ. With 5 bases removed from V and 4 bases from J, the gap between germline ends came to 20 bases. This CDR3 has 16 amino acids. CDR3 sequence: CASSPSRGRFRTEAFF. CDR3 DNA sequence: TGTGCCAGCAGCCCTAGCCGGGGCAGGTTCCGCACTGAAGCTTTCTTT.

The rearrangement uses TRBV7-6 and TRBJ2-3, with D perhaps matching TRBD2 (6 bases). Germline-derived CDR1 and CDR2 are SGHVS and FNYEAQ. V was trimmed by 5 bases and J by 4 bases, leaving 19 bases between them. The CDR3 totals 16 residues. This CDR3 reads CASSLRLEGRADTQYF. The CDR3 bases are TGTGCCAGCAGCCTCCGACTGGAGGGACGCGCAGATACGCAGTATTTT.

Comment on this clone: In the same sample, other DNA sequences code for this CDR3. V gene TRBV5-6 combines with J gene TRBJ1-1, with TRBD1 matching over 9 bases. Per germline, CDR1 SGHDT and CDR2 YYEEEE. The ends lost 2 bases at V and 4 bases at J; junction bases unmatched: 3. The CDR3 sequence is 14 residues long. Written as DNA, the CDR3 is TGTGCCAGCAGCTTTGGGACAGGGACCACTGAAGCTTTCTTT. Translation: CASSFGTGTTEAFF. The variable domain in full, with the rest retrieved from reference TRBV5-6 and TRBJ1-1, is DAGVTQSPTHLIKTRGQQVTLRCSPKSGHDTVSWYQQALGQGPQFIFQYYEEEERQRGNFPDRFSGHQFPNYSSELNVNALLLGDSALYLCASSFGTGTTEAFFGQGTRLTVV.